The next 2 T cell receptor beta chains were all read from a single sample in a study of T-cell memory formation after mild COVID-19. TCRdb itself ran the 5' RACE reads through MiXCR, one entry per CDR3 protein. Here the sample spans about 440,000 distinct CDR3 sequences, 20% being singletons. The sequenced material came from PBMCs or a T cell subset sorted from them (not recorded which). The origin of the receptors is an adult woman who had mild COVID-19 (a few samples of this study predate the infection). Cell type and time point are not known.

V and J are TRBV5-6 and TRBJ2-1; 9 bases line up with TRBD1. V lost 1 base and J lost 9; bases outside the gene matches: 8. The germline V gene encodes CDR1 SGHDT and CDR2 YYEEEE. This CDR3 is built from 15 residues. DNA for the CDR3: TGTGCCAGCAGCTTGTGGGACAGGGTACGGGTTGAGCAGTTCTTC. This codes for CASSLWDRVRVEQFF.

The rearrangement joins TRBV4-1 to TRBJ1-2; 9 bases are shared with TRBD1. Germline-derived CDR1 and CDR2 are MGHRA and YSYEKL. This CDR3 is 15 amino acids long. The V and J ends lost 1 base and 2 bases, in that order; junction bases with no gene match: 2. The CDR3 loop reads CASSQVGQGNYGYTF. The CDR3 region has the DNA TGCGCCAGCAGCCAAGTCGGACAGGGGAACTATGGCTACACCTTC.